Below, 24 T cell receptor beta chains from the same sample are listed, as sequenced in a study of T-cell reconstitution after alpha-beta-depleted transplantation in children. Unique molecular identifiers were built into the TCRbeta library. Each CDR3 protein gets one entry after TCRdb re-called the PCR reads with MiXCR. The table shows about 230,000 distinct CDR3 sequences, with roughly 10% occurring only once. This sample comprised PBMCs, obtained before TCRalphabeta/CD19-depleted stem cell transplant. Receptors were obtained from a child younger than two with acute myeloid leukemia, due to receive a stem cell transplant.

To note about this clonotype: This clone may be a read error of a much larger clone one base away. This rearrangement joins TRBV5-6 to TRBJ2-3; 8 nucleotides agree with TRBD1. V trimming: 2 bases; J trimming: 1 base; junction bases outside the gene matches: 3. The germline V gene has CDR1 SGHDT and CDR2 YYEEEE. The CDR3 loop spans 15 amino acids. This CDR3 reads CASSFQTGGTDTQYF. For the CDR3, the DNA is TGTGCCAGCAGCTTCCAGACAGGGGGCACAGATACGCAGTATTTT.

This clonotype was observed many times. The chain has TRBV5-5 and TRBJ2-5; a weak D match, TRBD2 (6 bases). The CDR3 extends over 13 amino acids. From germline, CDR1 is SGHKS and CDR2 YYEKEE (reference sequence). Trimming cost V 5 bases and J 3 bases, with 11 bases left between them. CDR3 coding DNA: TGTGCCAGCAGTCTTCCGGGGGAAGAGACCCAGTACTTC. It is translated as CASSLPGEETQYF.

Note on this clonotype: Given a much more abundant clone one base away, this may be a read error. The chain combines TRBV18 with TRBJ2-1; a weak D match, TRBD1 (5 bases). Germline values: CDR1 KGHSH, CDR2 LQKENI. This CDR3 is built from 15 residues. In nucleotides, the CDR3 is TGTGCCAGCTCACCGGGGCAGGGCCCGGGCAATGAGCTGTTCTTC. Protein: CASSPGQGPGNELFF.

This clonotype has ten or more counts. This sequence joins TRBV11-2 and TRBJ2-1; 14 bases line up with TRBD2. With V trimmed by 5 bases and J by 9 bases, 6 bases remained unmatched. This CDR3 has 15 residues. Germline V gives CDR1 SGHAT, CDR2 FQNNGV. CDR3 nucleotide sequence: TGTGCCAGCAGCGCCGGACTAGCGGGAGGCTTTGAGCAGTTCTTC. As protein: CASSAGLAGGFEQFF.

In this sample, this clonotype turned up a few times. The rearrangement joins TRBV27 to TRBJ1-1, with D possibly matching TRBD1 (6 bases). The CDR3 is 14 residues long. V lost 5 bases and J lost 2, with 12 bases in between. Germline CDR1 MNHEY, CDR2 SMNVEV (reference sequence). CDR3 residues: CASSLDRTNTEAFF. CDR3 coding DNA: TGTGCCAGCAGTCTGGACAGAACAAACACTGAAGCTTTCTTT.

As DNA, the CDR3 is TGCGCCAGCAGCCGGCAGCAAGGGGGGGGAACCGGGGAGCTGTTTTTT. Amino acids: CASSRQQGGGTGELFF. The chain couples TRBV5-1 to TRBJ2-2; the D gene is possibly TRBD2 (7 bases). From germline, CDR1 is SGHRS and CDR2 YFSETQ. The CDR3 length is 16 residues. V lost 4 bases to trimming and J lost 5 bases, with 18 bases between them.

This clonotype was recorded many times. V and J are TRBV4-2 and TRBJ2-3, with 9 positions matching TRBD2. Germline V CDR1 and CDR2: LGHNA, YNFKEQ. The trim removed 3 bases at V and 0 bases at J, leaving 1 base unmatched. The CDR3 has 15 amino acids. This CDR3 is CASSQLAGSTDTQYF. For the CDR3, the DNA is TGTGCCAGCAGCCAGCTAGCGGGGAGCACAGATACGCAGTATTTT.

There are many counts of this clonotype. J is TRBJ2-1 and V is TRBV20-1, with TRBD2 identical over 7 bases. Germline V gene sequence: CDR1 DFQATT, CDR2 SNEGSKA (reference sequence). CDR3 length equals 10 residues. V trimming: 6 bases; J trimming: 10 bases; junction bases outside the gene matches: 3. DNA of the CDR3: TGCAGTGCCCTACTAGCGGAGCAGTTCTTC. It is translated as CSALLAEQFF.

The table lists this clonotype with many counts. This could be a read error, since a much larger clone is one nucleotide away. The chain is built from TRBV11-2 and TRBJ2-7; D call uncertain. V was trimmed by 0 bases and J by 0 bases, leaving 3 bases between them. The CDR3 is 13 residues long. CDR1 and CDR2 from the germline V gene are SGHAT and FQNNGV. For the CDR3, the DNA is TGTGCCAGCAGCTTAGACCGCTCCTACGAGCAGTACTTC. Amino acid sequence: CASSLDRSYEQYF.

This clonotype showed up many times. This chain links TRBV20-1 with TRBJ1-2; TRBD1 aligns across 10 bases. The CDR3 consists of 17 residues. Germline assignment: CDR1 DFQATT and CDR2 SNEGSKA (reference sequence). With V trimmed by 2 bases and J by 7 bases, 16 bases remained unmatched. The CDR3 region is CSARRGQGESRVFGYTF. CDR3 DNA sequence: TGCAGTGCTAGACGCGGACAGGGGGAATCGAGGGTTTTTGGCTACACCTTC.

This clonotype was picked up many times. The rearrangement joins TRBV4-2 to TRBJ1-2; 7 bases agree with TRBD1. CDR1 LGHNA and CDR2 YNFKEQ come from the germline V gene. V trimming: 1 base; J trimming: 4 bases; junction bases outside the gene matches: 6. The CDR3 runs 15 residues. The CDR3 is CASSQAQGFSYGYTF. As DNA, the CDR3 is TGTGCCAGCAGCCAAGCACAGGGGTTTAGCTATGGCTACACCTTC.

The sample holds many counts of this clonotype. The chain has TRBV6-2 or TRBV6-3 and TRBJ2-7, with 11 bases aligning to TRBD2. Germline CDR1 and CDR2: MNHEY and SVGEGT. The CDR3 sequence is 16 residues long. The V segment lost 2 bases and the J segment 2 bases; nucleotides outside the gene matches: 5. This CDR3 reads CASSYRMTSGTYEQYF. The CDR3 nucleotides are TGTGCCAGCAGTTACCGGATGACTAGCGGGACCTACGAGCAGTACTTC.

The V call is TRBV7-9, the J call TRBJ2-2, with 9 nucleotides matching TRBD1. V dropped 5 bases and J dropped 4; count of bases not matched to a gene: 8. Germline V lookup: CDR1 SEHNR, CDR2 FQNEAQ (reference sequence). The CDR3 length is 16 residues. The CDR3 nucleotides read TGTGCCAGCAGCCGGGACAGGGCCCGGGGCACCGGGGAGCTGTTTTTT. Protein sequence: CASSRDRARGTGELFF.

This clonotype was observed at least ten times. A read error is likely, as this CDR3 ends without the conserved phenylalanine or tryptophan. The limits of the CDR3 on the DNA are not certain, so only TCRdb's listed CDR3 is given. V usage is TRBV24-1 and J usage is TRBJ1-2. The CDR3 is 8 residues long, counting both termini. Germline assignment: CDR1 KGHDR and CDR2 SFDVKD. CDR3: CATSSPLA.

This clonotype has a count of ten or more. This rearrangement joins TRBV20-1 to TRBJ2-5; perhaps TRBD2 as D (5 bases). V gave up 3 bases and J gave up 2 bases, with 10 bases separating them. CDR3 length equals 13 residues. Germline assignment: CDR1 DFQATT and CDR2 SNEGSKA (reference sequence). CDR3 region: CSAREVFQETQYF. The CDR3 DNA is TGCAGTGCTAGGGAGGTATTTCAAGAGACCCAGTACTTC.

The sample holds a few counts of this clonotype. The V call is TRBV30, the J call TRBJ2-5; a weak D match, TRBD1 (5 bases). Per the germline V gene, CDR1 is GTSNPN and CDR2 is SVGIG (reference sequence). Deletions cut 4 bases from V and 4 bases from J, with 13 bases between. The CDR3 runs to 13 residues. CDR3 sequence (DNA): TGTGCCTGGACCAGGGATGTGAGAGAGACCCAGTACTTC. As protein: CAWTRDVRETQYF.

This clonotype has ten or more counts. The junction differs from germline at one of its ends, possibly a read error. The chain recombines TRBV7-2 with TRBJ1-4; no firm D call. In germline, CDR1 is SGHTA, CDR2 FQGNSA. CDR3 length equals 16 residues. CDR3 protein: CASSSPGVATNEKLFF. The CDR3 DNA is TGTGCCAGCAGCTCGCCCGGGGTTGCAACTAATGAAAAACTTTTTTTT.

In this sample, this clonotype turned up a few times. The chain links TRBV7-9 to TRBJ2-1, with TRBD2 as a possible D gene (6 bases). This CDR3 comprises 17 residues. The germline V and J ends were trimmed by 3 bases and 4 bases, with 19 bases remaining between them. Germline CDR1 reads SEHNR; CDR2 reads FQNEAQ (reference sequence). This CDR3 reads CASSFSPGDRGYNEQFF. The CDR3 DNA follows: TGTGCCAGCAGCTTCTCCCCGGGAGACAGAGGGTACAATGAGCAGTTCTTC. Full variable domain (outside the CDR3, taken from reference TRBV7-9 and TRBJ2-1): DTGVSQNPRHKITKRGQNVTFRCDPISEHNRLYWYRQTLGQGPEFLTYFQNEAQLEKSRLLSDRFSAERPKGSFSTLEIQRTEQGDSAMYLCASSFSPGDRGYNEQFFGPGTRLTVL.

Ten or more counts support this clonotype. The CDR3: CASSYGRANYGYTF. In DNA form, the CDR3 reads TGTGCCAGCAGTTACGGGAGGGCTAACTATGGCTACACCTTC. The rearrangement links TRBV6-5 to TRBJ1-2; no clear D. CDR1 and CDR2 (germline): MNHEY, SVGAGI. The V end was cut by 2 bases, the J end by 0 bases, with 7 bases between. The CDR3 contains 14 residues.

This clonotype came up many times. The rearrangement uses TRBV6-1 and TRBJ2-1, with a tentative D call TRBD1 (5 bases). The CDR3 runs 15 residues. Trimming removed 5 bases from V and 9 bases from J, with 20 bases in between. Germline lookup yields CDR1 MNHNS and CDR2 SASEGT. The CDR3 DNA follows: TGTGCCAGCAGTAGCAGGGAATTAGCTGTGACTGAGCAGTTCTTC. Amino acid sequence: CASSSRELAVTEQFF.

This clonotype showed up many times. This rearrangement joins TRBV5-1 to TRBJ1-1; unclear D gene. CDR3 size: 15 residues. Germline values: CDR1 SGHRS, CDR2 YFSETQ. V was pared by 0 bases and J by 4 bases, with 13 bases between. This chain's CDR3 is CASSLVLGSITEAFF. CDR3 nucleotide sequence: TGCGCCAGCAGCTTGGTTCTCGGGAGTATCACTGAAGCTTTCTTT.

At least ten counts were recorded for this clonotype. This chain uses TRBV12-3 or TRBV12-4 with TRBJ2-1; D may be TRBD1 (6 bases). The V end lost 5 bases, the J end lost 10 bases, and 15 bases lay between the germline ends. The CDR3 loop spans 13 amino acids. The CDR3 bases are TGTGCCAGCAGTACCCGACAGGCGGCGGAGCAGTTCTTC. Its translation: CASSTRQAAEQFF.

J is TRBJ2-7 and V is TRBV18; a possible D gene is TRBD1 (5 bases). Germline V gene data show CDR1 as KGHSH and CDR2 as LQKENI. The CDR3 has 16 residues. Trimming removed 2 bases from V and 4 bases from J, with 18 bases in between. The DNA for the CDR3 is TGTGCCAGCTCACCAGGGGCAGGGAAGATTATATACGAGCAGTACTTC. It yields the protein CASSPGAGKIIYEQYF.

This clonotype was recorded at least ten times. The J gene is TRBJ2-1, the V gene TRBV6-1; no firm D call. With 6 bases removed from V and 3 bases from J, the gap between germline ends came to 12 bases. Germline V gene data show CDR1 as MNHNS and CDR2 as SASEGT. The CDR3 extends over 14 amino acids. This CDR3 is CASSKAGLYNEQFF. The CDR3 region has the DNA TGTGCCAGCAGCAAGGCCGGGCTCTACAATGAGCAGTTCTTC.